A selection of T cell receptor beta chains follows, all from one sample in a study of T cell repertoires in cytomegalovirus infection. From the reads, TCRdb called clonotypes with MiXCR, one entry per CDR3 protein. Among 650,000 to 900,000 distinct CDR3 sequences, approximately 32% were seen once, and the ten largest hold roughly 13%. The antigens of these receptors remain unknown. The sequencing here drew on cultured CD8+ T cells from PBMCs, taken from culture after CMV antigen stimulation. These receptors all come from a human donor in good health (CMV status not recorded). Some clones in this sample may be carry-over from other donors' samples. Each CDR3 is given with its conserved first and last residue. Fields, in order: V gene, J gene, clone size, D gene, CDR3 protein, CDR3 DNA. D genes are given only for firm matches. The size field is filled for only some rows; it gives once, few, many or a size class.

TRBV6-4	TRBJ2-7	few	TRBD1	CASSPLPGQGHYEQYF	TGTGCCAGCAGCCCCCTTCCGGGACAGGGTCACTACGAGCAGTACTTC
TRBV9	TRBJ1-2	.	.	CASTKEGGDGYTF	TGTGCCAGCACTAAAGAGGGAGGCGATGGCTACACCTTC
TRBV27	TRBJ1-6	.	.	CASSFGTPSSPLHF	TGTGCCAGCAGTTTCGGGACCCCTTCATCACCCCTCCACTTT
TRBV7-6	TRBJ1-2	few	TRBD1	CASSLGQGRGINYGYTF	TGTGCCAGCAGCTTGGGACAGGGGCGCGGGATTAACTATGGCTACACCTTC
TRBV6-1	TRBJ1-4	few	.	CASRRLRGGSEKLFF	TGTGCCAGCAGGAGACTACGGGGAGGTAGTGAAAAACTGTTTTTT
TRBV10-2	TRBJ2-3	many	.	CASSEFTGWTDTQYF	TGCGCCAGCAGTGAATTTACAGGGTGGACAGATACGCAGTATTTT
TRBV27	TRBJ1-1	few	TRBD1	CASSLQGGVTEAFF	TGTGCCAGCAGTTTACAGGGGGGGGTAACTGAAGCTTTCTTT
TRBV27	TRBJ2-7	few	.	CASSSRGVNEQYF	TGTGCCAGCAGTTCTAGGGGTGTCAACGAGCAGTACTTC
TRBV7-9	TRBJ2-1	.	.	CASTTGPYNEQFF	TGTGCCAGCACGACAGGACCGTACAATGAGCAGTTCTTC
TRBV4-1	TRBJ2-1	few	.	CASRLTLSGQRTYNEQFF	TGCGCCAGCAGGCTTACCCTCTCAGGACAGAGGACCTACAATGAGCAGTTCTTC
TRBV7-7	TRBJ2-6	few	.	CASSLAPGALGGANVLTF	TGTGCTAGCAGCTTAGCGCCAGGAGCCCTAGGCGGGGCCAACGTCCTGACTTTC
TRBV6-5	TRBJ1-2	.	TRBD1	CASSYQPGTGNGYTF	TGTGCCAGCAGTTACCAGCCCGGGACAGGGAATGGCTACACCTTC
TRBV6-8	TRBJ2-7	.	.	CASSYSTEYEQYF	TGTGCCAGCAGTTACTCGACAGAGTACGAGCAGTACTTC
TRBV5-4	TRBJ2-7	.	TRBD2	CASSEGVATSGGYEQYF	TGTGCCAGCAGCGAGGGGGTTGCGACTAGCGGGGGCTACGAGCAGTACTTC
TRBV2	TRBJ2-1	.	.	CASSEGNSYNEQFF	TGTGCCAGCAGTGAAGGCAACTCCTACAATGAGCAGTTCTTC
TRBV7-9	TRBJ2-7	.	.	CASSVEGGSYEQYF	TGTGCCAGCAGCGTAGAGGGGGGAAGCTACGAGCAGTACTTC
TRBV6-1	TRBJ2-1	.	.	CASSDSFVPGGVEQFF	TGTGCCAGCAGTGACTCCTTCGTGCCAGGGGGGGTTGAGCAGTTCTTC
TRBV20-1	TRBJ1-5	.	.	CSAITNRGGVIGQPQHF	TGCAGTGCAATCACGAATCGGGGAGGGGTCATTGGTCAGCCCCAGCATTTT
TRBV12-3/TRBV12-4	TRBJ2-2	many	.	CASTPAGDYTGELFF	TGTGCCAGCACCCCAGCAGGCGACTACACCGGGGAGCTGTTTTTT
TRBV27	TRBJ2-1	few	.	CASRGSGPYNEQFF	TGTGCCTCCCGGGGGTCGGGGCCGTACAATGAGCAGTTCTTC
TRBV20-1	TRBJ2-4	few	.	CSAPEGLARAKNIQYF	TGCAGTGCTCCCGAAGGGTTGGCGAGAGCCAAAAACATTCAGTACTTC
TRBV29-1	TRBJ2-2	few	.	CSVGRENTGELFF	TGCAGCGTTGGCAGGGAGAACACCGGGGAGCTGTTTTTT
TRBV5-6	TRBJ1-2	many	.	CASSLAEGTYGYTF	TGTGCCAGCAGCTTGGCTGAGGGGACCTATGGCTACACCTTC
TRBV25-1	TRBJ1-3	.	.	CASSEYFLWDGSSGNTIYF	TGTGCCAGCAGTGAATATTTTCTTTGGGACGGAAGCTCTGGAAACACCATATATTTT